These T cell receptor beta chains were read from a single sample in a study of blood T cell repertoires in COVID-19. This table comes from immunoSEQ multiplex PCR, and its TCRdb copy is limited to in-frame clones, with some not included. The sample lists around 140,000 clones, about nine tenths seen once, with less than 5% in the top ten. The sample was PBMCs or T cells enriched from blood (not recorded which). The receptors come from a woman aged 40 to 50 who had been exposed to COVID-19. Each CDR3 is given with its conserved first and last residue. A D gene is named only where the DNA matches it firmly. Clone size is stated in some rows and not others, as once, few, many or a class when expanded.

j_call | v_call | d_call | clone_size | cdr3_nt | cdr3_aa
TRBJ2-7 | TRBV4-3 | TRBD2 | NA | TGCGCCAGCAGCCAAGAGCGGACTAGCGGGACGCTTGCCTACGAGCAGTACTTC | CASSQERTSGTLAYEQYF
TRBJ1-6 | TRBV18 | NA | NA | TGTGCCAGCTCACCGGGACAAGAGAACACCCTCCACTTT | CASSPGQENTLHF
TRBJ2-7 | TRBV7-9 | TRBD1 | NA | TGTGCCAGCAGCTCGCAGAGGGTCCGACCGGGACAGGTCTCCTACGAGCAGTACTTC | CASSSQRVRPGQVSYEQYF
TRBJ1-4 | TRBV27 | NA | NA | TGTGCCAGCAGACCGGCTGGAAACAGGGACGGTTTAAAACTGTTTTTT | CASRPAGNRDGLKLFF
TRBJ1-5 | TRBV5-1 | TRBD1 | NA | TGCGCCAGCAGCCCGCAGGGACAGCCTAATCAGCCCCAGCATTTT | CASSPQGQPNQPQHF
TRBJ1-5 | TRBV6-5 | TRBD1 | NA | TGTGCCAGCAGCCGTTACAGGGGGCAGGAGCCCCAGCATTTT | CASSRYRGQEPQHF
TRBJ2-5 | TRBV28 | NA | NA | TGTGCCAGCTCTAAGGTGCCGTGGCGGGGAGTGGAGACCCAGTACTTC | CASSKVPWRGVETQYF
TRBJ1-5 | TRBV27 | NA | few | TGTGCCAGCAGTTCTGAGGGTTTAAGTCAGCCCCAGCATTTT | CASSSEGLSQPQHF
TRBJ2-1 | TRBV10-2 | TRBD2 | NA | TGCGCCAGCAGTGAGGGAGGGACTAGCGGGAGAAATGAGCAGTTCTTC | CASSEGGTSGRNEQFF
TRBJ1-5 | TRBV4-1 | NA | NA | TGCGCCAGCAGCCAAGATCCAGGCAGCCTCAATCAGCCCCAGCATTTT | CASSQDPGSLNQPQHF
TRBJ1-2 | TRBV5-5 | TRBD1 | NA | TGTGCCAGCAGCTCCCTACAGGGGGCATCGGGCTACACCTTC | CASSSLQGASGYTF
TRBJ2-7 | TRBV5-5 | TRBD2 | NA | TGTGCCAGCAGGGCCGGTAGCGGGAGGGGTTACGAGCAGTACTTC | CASRAGSGRGYEQYF
TRBJ1-3 | TRBV10-1 | NA | NA | TGCGCCAGCAGTGAGTCGGCCAACTCTGGAAACACCATATATTTT | CASSESANSGNTIYF
TRBJ1-2 | TRBV2 | NA | NA | TGTGCCAGCAGTGTAATGAGCTATGGCTACACCTTC | CASSVMSYGYTF
TRBJ1-1 | TRBV5-1 | TRBD1 | NA | TGCGCCAGCAGCCCACCGCAGGGGGGCAGGACTGAAGCTTTCTTT | CASSPPQGGRTEAFF
TRBJ2-7 | TRBV28 | TRBD1 | NA | TGTGCCAGCAGACAACTGGACAGGGGCACCTACGAGCAGTACTTC | CASRQLDRGTYEQYF
TRBJ1-4 | TRBV29-1 | TRBD1 | NA | TGCAGCGTTGAAGCCCGGGACAGGGGTGAAAAACTGTTTTTT | CSVEARDRGEKLFF
TRBJ1-4 | TRBV3-1/TRBV3-2 | NA | many | TGTGCCAGCAGCCAAGACCAGGCAGAGGAAAAACTGTTTTTT | CASSQDQAEEKLFF
TRBJ2-7 | TRBV27 | TRBD2 | NA | TGTGCCAGCAGTTGGGGGGGTCGTTCCTACGAGCAGTACTTC | CASSWGGRSYEQYF
TRBJ1-4 | TRBV20-1 | NA | NA | TGCAGTGCTAGTCGTAATGAAAAACTGTTTTTT | CSASRNEKLFF
TRBJ1-6 | TRBV6-6 | NA | NA | TGTGCCAGCAGAATATCGAGCTCCTATAATTCACCCCTCCACTTT | CASRISSSYNSPLHF
TRBJ2-6 | TRBV5-1 | TRBD1 | NA | TGCGCCAGCAGCTTCCAGGGGGCGATGGGGGCCAACGTCCTGACTTTC | CASSFQGAMGANVLTF
TRBJ1-5 | TRBV18 | NA | NA | TGTGCCAGCTCACCGGAGAGAAATCAGCCCCAGCATTTT | CASSPERNQPQHF
TRBJ1-3 | TRBV19 | TRBD1 | NA | TGTGCCAGTAGTACAGGACAGGGGAGAAACACCATATATTTT | CASSTGQGRNTIYF
TRBJ1-4 | TRBV19 | TRBD1 | many | TGTGCCAGTAGGCGATTCCCGGGACAGGGGAATGAAAAACTGTTTTTT | CASRRFPGQGNEKLFF
TRBJ1-1 | TRBV11-1 | TRBD1 | NA | TGTGCCAGCAGCCTGGGACAGCTGAACACTGAAGCTTTCTTT | CASSLGQLNTEAFF
TRBJ2-1 | TRBV7-3 | NA | NA | TGTGCCAGCAGCTTAGGGGGGGCTGATTACAATGAGCAGTTCTTC | CASSLGGADYNEQFF
TRBJ2-3 | TRBV7-9 | NA | NA | TGTGCCAGCATCCCGGGACACCCCAGCACAGATACGCAGTATTTT | CASIPGHPSTDTQYF
TRBJ2-6 | TRBV5-1 | TRBD1 | NA | TGCGCCAGCAGCTCTACCGGGACAGGGGGCTCTGGGGCCAACGTCCTGACTTTC | CASSSTGTGGSGANVLTF
TRBJ1-1 | TRBV29-1 | NA | once | TGCAGCGTTGTAACAGGGTACACTGAAGCTTTCTTT | CSVVTGYTEAFF
TRBJ2-3 | TRBV5-6 | TRBD2 | NA | TGTGCCAGCAGTTACCGACTAGCGGGGGCCCCTAGCACAGATACGCAGTATTTT | CASSYRLAGAPSTDTQYF
TRBJ1-6 | TRBV19 | TRBD1 | NA | TGTGCCAGTAGTCCCGGGACAGGGGGGGGTTCACCCCTCCACTTT | CASSPGTGGGSPLHF
TRBJ1-4 | TRBV20-1 | TRBD1 | NA | TGCAGTGCTAGTTCGGGACAGGGGAATGAAAAACTGTTTTTT | CSASSGQGNEKLFF
TRBJ2-2 | TRBV5-6 | NA | NA | TGTGCCAGCAGCACAGGTTACACGGTCCCGGGTACCGGGGAGCTGTTTTTT | CASSTGYTVPGTGELFF
TRBJ2-3 | TRBV2 | NA | NA | TGTGCCAGCACCATCCATTTCGATACGCAGTATTTT | CASTIHFDTQYF
TRBJ1-2 | TRBV11-2 | TRBD1 | NA | TGTGCCAGCAGCGCGGACAGGGGTTACGGCTACACCTTC | CASSADRGYGYTF
TRBJ2-7 | TRBV9 | NA | NA | TGTGCCAGCAGCGTAAGCCCCAGCGGCGAGCAGTACTTC | CASSVSPSGEQYF
TRBJ1-5 | TRBV5-6 | TRBD1 | NA | TGTGCCAGCAGCTTAACAGGGGGCAGAAGGAGCAATCAGCCCCAGCATTTT | CASSLTGGRRSNQPQHF
TRBJ2-7 | TRBV29-1 | NA | NA | TGCAGCGTTCGGCAGGGGCACGAGCAGTACTTC | CSVRQGHEQYF
TRBJ2-5 | TRBV9 | TRBD1 | NA | TGTGCCAGCACCGAGGAACAGGGGATAGCGGAGACCCAGTACTTC | CASTEEQGIAETQYF
TRBJ1-2 | TRBV6-5 | NA | NA | TGTGCCAGCGGAGGACGCAGACACTATGGCTACACCTTC | CASGGRRHYGYTF
TRBJ1-2 | TRBV29-1 | TRBD1 | NA | TGCAGCGTGGTGGGACAGGGTGAGAGTTATGGCTACACCTTC | CSVVGQGESYGYTF
TRBJ1-2 | TRBV7-2 | NA | NA | TGTGCCAGCAGCTCCGGGTCCTCTAACTATGGCTACACCTTC | CASSSGSSNYGYTF
TRBJ2-1 | TRBV4-3 | TRBD2 | NA | TGCGCCAGCAGCCAAGGTGCGGGCGGGGGTTGGGTAAATGAGCAGTTCTTC | CASSQGAGGGWVNEQFF